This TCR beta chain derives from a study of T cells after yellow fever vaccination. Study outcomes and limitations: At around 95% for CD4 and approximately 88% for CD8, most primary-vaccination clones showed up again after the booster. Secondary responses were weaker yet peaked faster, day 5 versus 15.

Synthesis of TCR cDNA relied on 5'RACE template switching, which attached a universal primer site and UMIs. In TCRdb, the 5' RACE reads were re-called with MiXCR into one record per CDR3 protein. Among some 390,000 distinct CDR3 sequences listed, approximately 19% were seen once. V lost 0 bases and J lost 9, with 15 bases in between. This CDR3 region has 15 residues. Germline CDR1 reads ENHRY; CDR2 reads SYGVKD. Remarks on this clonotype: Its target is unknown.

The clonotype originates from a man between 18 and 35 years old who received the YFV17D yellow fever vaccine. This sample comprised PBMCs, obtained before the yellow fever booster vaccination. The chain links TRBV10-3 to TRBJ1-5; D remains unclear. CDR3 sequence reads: CAISESGQKGAPQHF. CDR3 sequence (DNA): TGTGCCATCAGTGAGTCGGGCCAGAAGGGTGCGCCCCAGCATTTT.